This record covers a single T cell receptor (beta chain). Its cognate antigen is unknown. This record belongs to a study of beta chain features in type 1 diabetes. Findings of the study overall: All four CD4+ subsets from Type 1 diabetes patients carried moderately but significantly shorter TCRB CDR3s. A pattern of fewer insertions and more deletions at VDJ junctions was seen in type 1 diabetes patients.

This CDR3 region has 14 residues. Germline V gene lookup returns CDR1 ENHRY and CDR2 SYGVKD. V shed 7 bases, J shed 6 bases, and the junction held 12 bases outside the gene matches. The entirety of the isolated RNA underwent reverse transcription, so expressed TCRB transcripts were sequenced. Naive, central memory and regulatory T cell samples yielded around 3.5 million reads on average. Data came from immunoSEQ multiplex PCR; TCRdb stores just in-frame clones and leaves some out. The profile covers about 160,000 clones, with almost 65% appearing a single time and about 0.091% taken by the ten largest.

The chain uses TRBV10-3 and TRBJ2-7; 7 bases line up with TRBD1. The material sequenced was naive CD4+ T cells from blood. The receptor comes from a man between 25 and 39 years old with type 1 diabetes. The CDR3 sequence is CAITEGQRQGEQYF. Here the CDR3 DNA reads TGTGCCATCACCGAGGGACAGCGCCAGGGCGAGCAGTACTTC.